These 12 T cell receptor beta chains were sequenced from one sample in a study of CXCR3-negative and CXCR3-positive naive CD8 T cells. The authors made the TRB cDNA libraries by 5' RACE using UMI labels. For each CDR3 protein, TCRdb gives one entry from its re-call of the 5' RACE reads, without DNA. The table for this sample gives approximately 88,000 distinct CDR3 sequences. Material: naive CXCR3- CD8+ T cells from blood. Subset given: CD45RO-CCR7+CD27+CD95- naive CD8+ T cells lacking CXCR3 (TNR3-). These receptors all come from a human donor in good health. Some clones in this sample may be carry-over from other donors' samples.

CDR3 in amino acids: CASSDLGLVYEQYF. The chain joins TRBV7-6 to TRBJ2-7. Per the germline V gene, CDR1 is SGHVS and CDR2 is FNYEAQ. The CDR3 extends over 14 amino acids.

The rearrangement uses TRBV28 and TRBJ1-2; TCRdb picks TRBD1, but there is no DNA to check that call. CDR1 is MDHEN and CDR2 is SYDVKM in the germline V gene. The CDR3 runs 16 residues. CDR3 protein: CASSFSSSGGVYGYTF.

The rearrangement links TRBV11-2 to TRBJ2-3; the D call of TRBD2 rests on TCRdb alone, since no DNA is present to check it. This CDR3 contains 16 residues. Germline CDR1 is SGHAT and CDR2 is FQNNGV. The CDR3 sequence is CASSATSGGPTDTQYF.

This chain joins TRBV7-9 and TRBJ2-1; checking the TCRdb D call of TRBD2 is not possible without DNA. The CDR3 sequence is 15 residues long. The V gene's germline CDR1 is SEHNR and CDR2 FQNEAQ (reference sequence). The chain's CDR3 is CASSASGPLFNEQFF.

The rearrangement links TRBV9 to TRBJ1-1; there is no DNA to check the TCRdb D call of TRBD1. Germline V lookup: CDR1 SGDLS, CDR2 YYNGEE. This CDR3 region has 13 residues. The CDR3 sequence: CASSPGGNTEAFF.

The CDR3 spells CSASPVWRGNTGELFF. The chain combines TRBV20-1 with TRBJ2-2; TCRdb reports TRBD2, a call that lacks DNA to check it against. The germline gives CDR1 DFQATT, CDR2 SNEGSKA (reference sequence). This CDR3 has 16 residues.

The chain joins TRBV5-1 to TRBJ2-7; lacking DNA, the TRBD2 call made by TCRdb goes unchecked. The CDR3 consists of 14 residues. CDR1 and CDR2 (germline): SGHRS, YFSETQ. This chain's CDR3 is CASNNEGNSDEQYF.

This sequence joins TRBV5-1 and TRBJ2-2. Germline lookup yields CDR1 SGHRS and CDR2 YFSETQ. CDR3 length equals 13 residues. The CDR3 sequence: CASTQPRSGELFF.

This chain uses TRBV21-1 with TRBJ2-2; checking the TCRdb D call of TRBD1 is not possible without DNA. TRBV21-1 is tagged as a pseudogene. The CDR3 runs 19 residues. CDR3 protein: CASSWDGHDPAANTGELFF.

The chain recombines TRBV7-9 with TRBJ1-1; no DNA is available, so the TRBD1 call from TCRdb remains unchecked. This CDR3 comprises 13 residues. Germline V CDR1 and CDR2: SEHNR, FQNEAQ (reference sequence). CDR3 in amino acids: CASSYPGGTEAFF.

This sequence joins TRBV28 and TRBJ2-7; TCRdb indicates TRBD1, and absent DNA this call remains unverified. The CDR3 totals 14 residues. Germline V lookup: CDR1 MDHEN, CDR2 SYDVKM. The CDR3 is CASSRPSFPYEQYF. The full variable domain, completed using reference TRBV28 and TRBJ2-7, is DVKVTQSSRYLVKRTGEKVFLECVQDMDHENMFWYRQDPGLGLRLIYFSYDVKMKEKGDIPEGYSVSREKKERFSLILESASTNQTSMYLCASSRPSFPYEQYFGPGTRLTVT.

CDR3 amino acids: CASSLSQLQETQYF. The chain couples TRBV28 to TRBJ2-5. In germline, CDR1 is MDHEN, CDR2 SYDVKM. This CDR3 has 14 amino acids.